The present entry profiles one T cell receptor (beta chain) with its context. As yet, its antigen is unknown. CFSE-labeled sorted T cells met regulatory or mature dendritic cells for over 4 days. This sample is part of a study of regulatory dendritic cells for organ transplantation. Germline lookup yields CDR1 SGHVS and CDR2 FQNEAQ. The junction had 5 bases not matched to a gene; V was cut back by 1 base and J by 4 bases. The CDR3 has 16 amino acids. The method was immunoSEQ multiplex PCR; TCRdb's version includes in-frame clones alone and lacks a portion of them. The sample carries more than 10,000 clones, 62% recorded once.

The receptor's source is a human donor in good health. Input material: naive CD8+ T cells from blood cultured with dendritic cells. Subset denoted: CD45RA+ naive T cells. The chain couples TRBV7-8 to TRBJ2-2; 8 bases agree with TRBD2. For the CDR3, the DNA is TGTGCCAGCAGCTTAGGGCGGGGGGCGCGCACCGGGGAGCTGTTTTTT. Translated: CASSLGRGARTGELFF.